The subject of this entry is one T cell receptor (beta chain). What it recognizes is unknown. This specimen comes from a study of cytomegalovirus exposure and HLA in healthy donors. The study's findings and limits: Most sequenced TCRs were rare (though some public TCRs occurred in many donors). Later work found that TCR association rates differed between HLA loci; DRB1 had the most and HLA-C the fewest. In an earlier analysis, in roughly 600 donors, most V segments appeared productive either ~90% or ~30% of the time.

PCR amplification relied on 60 Vbeta primers (plus 13 Jbeta primers). Sequencing was performed with immunoSEQ multiplex PCR; in TCRdb, only in-frame clones are kept and a portion is missing. The data hold 90,000 to 100,000 clones, with around four fifths observed a single time. V lost 8 bases, J lost 10 bases, and 21 bases lay in between. The CDR3 runs 14 residues. Per germline, CDR1 MNHEY and CDR2 SVGAGI. This TCR was recovered from a woman aged 55-69 years in good health and CMV-seronegative. This chain uses TRBV6-5 with TRBJ2-1; tentatively, D is TRBD2 (5 bases). Source material: PBMCs. CDR3 nucleotide sequence: TGTGCCAGCGGGAAGACTACCGTAGTTAGGGAGCAGTTCTTC. This gives the protein CASGKTTVVREQFF.